Below are 10 T cell receptor beta chains sequenced from a single sample in a study of CD8+ T cells in alopecia areata. Treatment meaning: oral pan-JAK inhibitor, 5-10 mg twice daily. Extracted RNA was reverse transcribed into cDNA, the sequencing template. Profiling relied on immunoSEQ multiplex PCR, and the TCRdb table lists in-frame clones only, not all of them. The data contain around 100,000 clones, roughly three fifths of them singletons. The sample here was CD4+ T cells sorted from blood, taken at week 24, from a patient treated with tofacitinib. All receptors derive from a human donor with alopecia areata.

The V call is TRBV4-3, the J call TRBJ2-2, with unresolved D. The CDR3 has 14 amino acids. V was cut by 1 base and J by 6 bases, with 9 bases left in between. Germline V gene data show CDR1 as LGHNA and CDR2 as YSLEER. The CDR3 here is CASSQVYGAGELFF. DNA of the CDR3: TGCGCCAGCAGCCAAGTTTACGGAGCCGGGGAGCTGTTTTTT.

This clone has just a few counts. The CDR3, as DNA: TGCGCCAGCAGCTTGAGGGCGGGGGCCGACAATGAGCAGTTCTTC. Encoded protein: CASSLRAGADNEQFF. This chain uses TRBV5-1 with TRBJ2-1; possible D gene TRBD2, 7 bases. The CDR3 extends over 15 amino acids. Germline CDR1 and CDR2: SGHRS and YFSETQ. The ends were cut back, 1 base at V and 5 bases at J, with 13 bases in the middle.

The J gene is TRBJ2-5, the V gene TRBV25-1; the D gene is possibly TRBD1 (5 bases). The CDR3 runs to 14 residues. Deletions cut 1 base from V and 1 base from J, with 7 bases between. The germline V gene encodes CDR1 MGHDK and CDR2 SYGVNS. The CDR3 coding sequence is TGTGCCAGCAGTGAATTTGACAGCCAAGAGACCCAGTACTTC. As protein: CASSEFDSQETQYF.

The gene calls are TRBV6-1 and TRBJ1-1; a possible D gene is TRBD1 (5 bases). CDR1 is MNHNS, CDR2 SASEGT, per germline. Trimming stripped 9 bases from V and 3 bases from J, with 14 bases between. The CDR3 is made up of 13 amino acids. This chain's CDR3 is CASFWGVDTEAFF. The CDR3 DNA reads as TGTGCCAGTTTCTGGGGGGTTGACACTGAAGCTTTCTTT.

This clone turned up a few times. The chain links TRBV7-2 to TRBJ2-3; D call uncertain. Germline CDR1 is SGHTA and CDR2 is FQGNSA. CDR3 size: 15 residues. With 10 bases removed from V and 1 base from J, the gap between germline ends came to 18 bases. The CDR3 DNA reads as TGTGCCATCTCCAAGGGCGCTCAAGGCACAGATACGCAGTATTTT. It is translated as CAISKGAQGTDTQYF.

The chain links TRBV11-2 to TRBJ1-1, with D hard to call. The CDR3 has 12 residues. Germline CDR1 SGHAT, CDR2 FQNNGV. V dropped 3 bases and J dropped 4 bases, with 6 bases sitting between them. The CDR3 reads CASSFPGTEAFF. The CDR3 DNA reads TGTGCCAGCAGCTTCCCTGGCACTGAAGCTTTCTTT.

This clone was counted once. V gene TRBV4-2 combines with J gene TRBJ2-2, with 7 bases fitting TRBD2. Per germline, CDR1 LGHNA and CDR2 YNFKEQ. The CDR3 sequence is 15 residues long. Trimming removed 0 bases from V and 7 bases from J; junction bases left unmatched: 5. DNA for the CDR3: TGTGCCAGCAGCCAAGAACGGGAGGAAGGCGGGGAGCTGTTTTTT. Encoded protein: CASSQEREEGGELFF.

The gene calls are TRBV29-1 and TRBJ1-2; D gene unclear. The length of the CDR3 is 10 residues. V shed 7 bases and J shed 3 bases, with 6 bases lying between them. Looked up from germline, CDR1 is SQVTM and CDR2 is ANQGSEA. In DNA, the CDR3 is TGCAGCGCCAGCCACTATGGCTACACCTTC. Its protein is CSASHYGYTF.

This sequence joins TRBV6-5 and TRBJ1-1; D possibly corresponds to TRBD1 (5 bases). Germline CDR1 and CDR2: MNHEY and SVGAGI. CDR3 size: 15 residues. V gave up 0 bases and J gave up 4 bases, with 12 bases separating them. Here the CDR3 reads CASSYSQTAPTEAFF. Written as DNA, the CDR3 is TGTGCCAGCAGTTACTCGCAGACAGCGCCCACTGAAGCTTTCTTT.

The rearrangement uses TRBV7-2 and TRBJ1-2; D is unresolved. The germline gives CDR1 SGHTA, CDR2 FQGNSA. Trimming took off 3 bases at V and 7 bases at J, with 9 bases between the two ends. The CDR3 has 12 amino acids. The CDR3 DNA follows: TGTGCCAGCAGCTTTTCCCTTTTTGGCTACACCTTC. It specifies CASSFSLFGYTF.